This record covers a single T cell receptor (beta chain). Its cognate antigen is unknown. These data belong to a study of OX40 agonist ivuxolimab in advanced cancers. Turning to the study itself: Ivuxolimab is a fully human IgG2 antibody that activates OX40 (CD134). Points from the study as a whole: Researchers did not determine the expanded peripheral T cells' antigen specificity.

At cycle 4 day 1, cycle 7 day 1, and baseline, blood was sampled. The CDR3 length is 16 residues. The ends were cut back, 0 bases at V and 4 bases at J, with 12 bases in the middle. The germline V gene has CDR1 SEHNR and CDR2 FQNEAQ (reference sequence). The assay was immunoSEQ multiplex PCR, and TCRdb's table has in-frame clones only and misses some. This sample yields 35,000 to 40,000 clones, of which more than 80% are seen a single time; 18% belongs to the top ten. Sequencing was performed on CD4+ or CD8+ T cells sorted from blood, taken in a trial of the OX40 agonist ivuxolimab. J is TRBJ2-2 and V is TRBV7-9, with D tentatively TRBD2 (6 bases). The clonotype originates from an adult with an advanced solid tumor such as melanoma, head and neck, liver or kidney cancer. The CDR3 nucleotides read TGTGCCAGCAGCTTAGCGGGGGGAGGTCCCACCGGGGAGCTGTTTTTT. It encodes CASSLAGGGPTGELFF.